Here is one TCR beta chain with its context. Its matching antigen is unknown. The CDR3 runs 17 residues. V was pared by 2 bases and J by 4 bases, with 12 bases of the junction left unmatched. A sample-barcoded 5' primer and a J-beta primer mix were used in a second PCR of roughly 7 to 12 cycles. A tag from a template-switch adaptor with 12 random nucleotides marked each cDNA molecule. MiXCR, run by TCRdb on the 5' RACE reads, gives a single entry per CDR3 protein. The profile shows about 1.4 million distinct CDR3 sequences, roughly 59% of them singletons. This specimen belongs to a study of blood T cells in healthy people across ages. Whole-study results and caveats: Possibly confounding the expanded clonotype changes was the fact that donor CMV status was unknown. More naive CD4+ cells and higher diversity marked long-lived donors relative to aged donors.

The sequence was collected from a young man in good health. Sequenced: blood. The gene calls are TRBV12-3 or TRBV12-4 and TRBJ2-7, with 9 bases aligning to TRBD1. The CDR3 reads CASSLMGGGQGPYEQYF. CDR3 DNA sequence: TGTGCCAGCAGTTTAATGGGGGGGGGACAGGGACCGTACGAGCAGTACTTC.